A selection of T cell receptor beta chains follows, all from one sample in a study of control samples from healthy donors and cancer patients. The protocol was immunoSEQ multiplex PCR, while the TCRdb copy is restricted to in-frame clones and leaves out a portion. Recorded for this sample: some 180,000 clones. The sequencing sample was made of blood. All receptors derive from a woman aged 30 to 39 in good health. The CDR3 runs from the conserved cysteine through the conserved F or W. A D gene is named only where the DNA matches it firmly.

j_call,v_call,d_call,cdr3_nt,cdr3_aa
TRBJ2-7,TRBV5-1,TRBD1,TGCGCCAGCAGCGGGACAGTCCCCTACGAGCAGTACTTC,CASSGTVPYEQYF
TRBJ1-2,TRBV6-5,TRBD1,TGTGCCAGCACCCTAATGACAGGGGATGGCTACACCTTC,CASTLMTGDGYTF
TRBJ2-5,TRBV24-1,TRBD1,TGTGCCACCAGTGAACAAAGGACAGGTCGAGAGACCCAGTACTTC,CATSEQRTGRETQYF
TRBJ1-1,TRBV30,.,TGTGCCAGTCAGGGTTACACTGAAGCTTTCTTT,CASQGYTEAFF
TRBJ1-2,TRBV30,.,TGTGCCTGGTCGCCGGGACGGATCTATGGCTACACCTTC,CAWSPGRIYGYTF
TRBJ1-3,TRBV6-1,TRBD1,TGTGCCAGCAGTGACCCGACAGGGGACACCATATATTTT,CASSDPTGDTIYF
TRBJ1-6,TRBV2,.,TGTGCCAGCAGTTTTGGTAGGGGCTTGCGTCCCCTCCACTTT,CASSFGRGLRPLHF
TRBJ2-1,TRBV7-2,.,TGTGCCAGCAGCTCGTTTAGTGAGCAGTTCTTC,CASSSFSEQFF
TRBJ2-1,TRBV11-3,.,TGTGCCAGCAGCGATGTTAGGTACAGGAGCAATGAGCAGTTCTTC,CASSDVRYRSNEQFF
TRBJ2-1,TRBV2,TRBD1,TGTGCCAGCAAAGGGACAGGGAAGAATGAGCAGTTCTTC,CASKGTGKNEQFF
TRBJ1-4,TRBV5-1,.,TGCGCCAGCAGATCCGACGGCCCCCAGAAACTGTTTTTT,CASRSDGPQKLFF
TRBJ2-4,TRBV5-1,TRBD2,TGCGCCAGCAGAATGGGGGAAGGCGGGGGAAACATTCAGTACTTC,CASRMGEGGGNIQYF
TRBJ1-1,TRBV6-4,.,TGTGCCAGCAGGATGGGACAGAACACTGAAGCTTTCTTT,CASRMGQNTEAFF
TRBJ2-5,TRBV29-1,TRBD1,TGCAGCGGAGAAACAGGGGCTGGAGAGACCCAGTACTTC,CSGETGAGETQYF
TRBJ2-5,TRBV5-6,TRBD1,TGTGCCAGCAGCCTTTTAGGACAGGGTCAAGAGACCCAGTACTTC,CASSLLGQGQETQYF
TRBJ1-2,TRBV5-4,.,TGTGCCAGCAGCTTGGAGGTGGGGTTCTATGGCTACACCTTC,CASSLEVGFYGYTF